The 7 T cell receptor beta chains presented below share a single source sample, sequenced in a study of identical twins. Each CDR3 protein gets one entry after TCRdb re-called the 5' RACE reads with MiXCR. The sample includes about 530,000 distinct CDR3 sequences, approximately 20% of them seen just once. Another study also made use of these data, one on yellow fever vaccine responses in identical twins.

Sequencing input: CD4+ T cells sorted from blood. These receptor sequences come from a woman under 30 in good health.

The chain combines TRBV13 with TRBJ1-5; TRBD1 might be the D (6 bases). Trimming removed 3 bases from V and 4 bases from J, with 10 bases in between. This CDR3 has 14 residues. Germline V gene lookup returns CDR1 PRHDT and CDR2 FYEKMQ (reference sequence). The CDR3 region is CASSFQGKNQPQHF. The DNA of the CDR3 is TGTGCCAGCAGCTTCCAGGGGAAGAATCAGCCCCAGCATTTT.

V and J are TRBV6-1 and TRBJ1-5; no firm D call. Germline V gene data show CDR1 as MNHNS and CDR2 as SASEGT. This CDR3 contains 14 residues. V lost 5 bases and J lost 0, with 8 bases in between. CDR3 region: CASSRTGSNQPQHF. The CDR3 coding sequence is TGTGCCAGCAGTCGGACGGGTAGCAATCAGCCCCAGCATTTT.

The table lists this clonotype with a few counts. This chain links TRBV5-1 with TRBJ2-3; D may be TRBD1 (5 bases). Germline V gene data show CDR1 as SGHRS and CDR2 as YFSETQ. The V and J ends lost 4 bases and 2 bases respectively, with 20 bases between them. There are 17 residues in the CDR3. DNA for the CDR3: TGCGCCAGCAGCGAAACGTTTGACAGCCGAACCACAGATACGCAGTATTTT. Encoded protein: CASSETFDSRTTDTQYF.

The chain employs TRBV7-2 and TRBJ1-1, with TRBD1 matching 9 bases. The CDR3 runs 12 residues. J was trimmed by 8 bases and V by 3 bases; bases with no gene match: 1. Germline assignment: CDR1 SGHTA and CDR2 FQGNSA. Here the CDR3 DNA reads TGTGCCAGCAGCTTTACAGGGGGCGAAGCTTTCTTT. Translated: CASSFTGGEAFF.

Note on this clonotype: A much bigger clone sits one base away, suggesting this may be a read error. The chain couples TRBV6-6 to TRBJ1-5; D call uncertain. CDR1 MNHNY and CDR2 SVGAGI come from the germline V gene (reference sequence). CDR3 length equals 13 residues. V was clipped by 2 bases and J by 3 bases, with 5 bases between them. CDR3 bases: TGTGCCAGCAGTTACGGTCCCAATCAGCCCCAGCATTTT. Amino acids: CASSYGPNQPQHF.

V gene TRBV7-6 combines with J gene TRBJ2-1, with D hard to call. Germline V gives CDR1 SGHVS, CDR2 FNYEAQ. This CDR3 spans 14 amino acids. The V gene lost 1 base and the J gene lost 9 bases, with 13 bases spanning the gap. DNA for the CDR3: TGTGCCAGCAGCTTAGAAAACTCCCTGGGTGAGCAGTTCTTC. Protein: CASSLENSLGEQFF.

This chain joins TRBV6-1 and TRBJ2-1; the D gene is possibly TRBD2 (7 bases). V shed 6 bases and J shed 7 bases, with 16 bases lying between them. The CDR3 is 14 amino acids. CDR1 and CDR2 from the germline V gene are MNHNS and SASEGT. The CDR3: CASSRGGGVNEQFF. CDR3 coding DNA: TGTGCCAGCAGCAGGGGAGGGGGGGTGAATGAGCAGTTCTTC.